This T cell receptor (beta chain) was identified during a study of blood T cell repertoires in COVID-19. Profiled with immunoSEQ multiplex PCR; TCRdb holds only in-frame clones, not every one. Of roughly 330,000 clones listed, approximately 89% were seen once; the top ten hold over 4%. Trimming left V 6 bases short and J 9 bases short, with 18 bases between. There are 15 residues in the CDR3. Germline V gene data show CDR1 as LNHDA and CDR2 as SQIVND (reference sequence). The TCR originated in a woman aged 25 to 39 who had recovered from COVID-19. Sequenced: PBMCs or T cells enriched from blood (not recorded which). The V gene is TRBV19, the J gene TRBJ1-6; D perhaps matches TRBD1 (5 bases). CDR3 nucleotides: TGTGCCAGTAGGCCCTGGGGCGGCTCGGTTTCACCCCTCCACTTT. Translating it yields CASRPWGGSVSPLHF.